These 4 T cell receptor beta chains were sequenced from one sample in a study of T cells in Graves' hyperthyroidism and ophthalmopathy. RNA transcripts yielded amplified TCR beta CDR3 regions. The HTBI primer set was used in a first-round RT-PCR of the TCR CDR3. A single record per CDR3 protein comes from TCRdb applying MiXCR to the multiplex PCR reads. The sample includes 500,000 to 600,000 distinct CDR3 sequences, roughly 50% of them seen just once. The source material was peripheral blood or thyroid tissue (not recorded which). These receptors all come from a woman between 18 and 29 years old with Graves' hyperthyroidism.

The chain combines TRBV29-1 with TRBJ2-7, with TRBD1 matching over 11 bases. With 6 bases clipped from V and 3 bases from J, the junction kept 4 bases outside the gene matches. Per the germline V gene, CDR1 is SQVTM and CDR2 is ANQGSEA. The CDR3 runs to 13 residues. The CDR3, as DNA: TGCAGCGTCTCCGGGACAGGGGGCTACGAGCAGTACTTC. Translating it yields CSVSGTGGYEQYF.

This clonotype was found a few times. The chain employs TRBV20-1 and TRBJ2-3; TRBD2 agrees at 10 bases. Germline CDR1 DFQATT, CDR2 SNEGSKA (reference sequence). V trimming: 7 bases; J trimming: 0 bases; junction bases outside the gene matches: 7. There are 15 residues in the CDR3. DNA of the CDR3: TGCAGTGTGACCGGGACTAGCGCAAGCACAGATACGCAGTATTTT. This sequence encodes CSVTGTSASTDTQYF.

This sequence joins TRBV10-3 and TRBJ1-2, with 8 bases lining up with TRBD1. CDR3 length: 13 residues. Germline V lookup: CDR1 ENHRY, CDR2 SYGVKD. The V gene end was trimmed by 9 bases and the J gene end by 4 bases; junction bases not matched to a gene: 7. CDR3 protein: CAMRQGTVYGYTF. CDR3 DNA sequence: TGTGCCATGCGACAGGGGACAGTCTATGGCTACACCTTC.

This clonotype occurred many times. V is TRBV6-5 and J is TRBJ2-7; tentative D call: TRBD2 (5 bases). The length of the CDR3 is 14 residues. In germline, CDR1 is MNHEY, CDR2 SVGAGI. Trimming removed 6 bases from V and 2 bases from J, with 14 bases in between. In DNA form, the CDR3 reads TGTGCCAGCAGGGAACTAGGGAATCCCTACGAGCAGTACTTC. This codes for CASRELGNPYEQYF.